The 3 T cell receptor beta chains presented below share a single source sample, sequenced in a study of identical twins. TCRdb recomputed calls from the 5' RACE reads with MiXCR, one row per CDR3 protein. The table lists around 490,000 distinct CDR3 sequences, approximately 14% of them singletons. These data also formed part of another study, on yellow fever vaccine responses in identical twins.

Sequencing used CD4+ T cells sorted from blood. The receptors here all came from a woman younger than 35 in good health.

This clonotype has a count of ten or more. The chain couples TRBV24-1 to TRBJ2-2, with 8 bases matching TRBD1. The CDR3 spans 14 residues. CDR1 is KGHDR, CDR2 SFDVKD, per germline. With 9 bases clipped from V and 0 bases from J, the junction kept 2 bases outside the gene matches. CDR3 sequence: CATGDRSNTGELFF. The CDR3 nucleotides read TGTGCCACCGGGGACAGGTCGAACACCGGGGAGCTGTTTTTT.

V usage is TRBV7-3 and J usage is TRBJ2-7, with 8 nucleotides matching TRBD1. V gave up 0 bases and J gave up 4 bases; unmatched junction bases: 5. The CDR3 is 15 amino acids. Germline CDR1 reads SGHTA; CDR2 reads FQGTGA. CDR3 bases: TGTGCCAGCAGCTTAACTTCCCAGGGGGCGTACGAGCAGTACTTC. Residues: CASSLTSQGAYEQYF.

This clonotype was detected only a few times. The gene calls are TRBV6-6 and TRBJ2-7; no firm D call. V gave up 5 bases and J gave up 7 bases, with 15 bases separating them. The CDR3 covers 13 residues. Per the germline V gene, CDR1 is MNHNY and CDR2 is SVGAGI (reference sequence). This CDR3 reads CASSVPGIGEQYF. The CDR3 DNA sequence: TGTGCCAGCAGTGTGCCAGGAATAGGGGAGCAGTACTTC.